The 15 T cell receptor beta chains given below trace back to one sample, sequenced in a study of T cells in Graves' hyperthyroidism and ophthalmopathy. Amplification of TCR beta CDR3 regions was performed using RNA transcripts as template. TCR CDR3 regions were first amplified by RT-PCR with HTBI primers. Each CDR3 protein gets one entry after TCRdb re-called the multiplex PCR reads with MiXCR. The data hold about 200,000 distinct CDR3 sequences, with around 16% observed a single time. The sequenced sample was blood. All receptors come from a woman aged 45-59 years with Graves' hyperthyroidism.

This clonotype has just a few counts. The chain is built from TRBV20-1 and TRBJ2-1; 7 bases align to TRBD2. CDR3 length: 14 residues. V lost 2 bases, J lost 4 bases, and 5 bases stayed unmatched. CDR1 and CDR2 from the germline V gene are DFQATT and SNEGSKA (reference sequence). CDR3 residues: CSARKSSGYNEQFF. The CDR3 bases are TGCAGTGCTAGAAAGTCTAGCGGATACAATGAGCAGTTCTTC.

A few counts support this clonotype. This rearrangement joins TRBV12-3 or TRBV12-4 to TRBJ1-1; D possibly corresponds to TRBD1 (5 bases). The CDR3 extends over 11 amino acids. Trimming removed 6 bases from V and 4 bases from J, with 6 bases in between. CDR3 bases: TGTGCCAGCAGGGGGGTCACTGAAGCTTTCTTT. This sequence encodes CASRGVTEAFF.

The table lists this clonotype with many counts. The chain couples TRBV29-1 to TRBJ1-3; D might be TRBD1 (6 bases). Germline lookup yields CDR1 SQVTM and CDR2 ANQGSEA. V lost 6 bases and J 0 bases, leaving 12 bases between the germline ends. The CDR3 spans 14 residues. CDR3 residues: CSVITGSSGNTIYF. The CDR3 nucleotides read TGCAGCGTCATAACAGGGAGCTCTGGAAACACCATATATTTT.

With respect to this clonotype: This may come from a read error, since a much larger clone is one base off. CDR3 coding DNA: TGCAGTGCTAGAGAGAGTGGGAGTATGAACACCGGGGAGCTGTTTTTT. Translating it yields CSARESGSMNTGELFF. V is TRBV20-1 and J is TRBJ2-2, with D tentatively TRBD2 (5 bases). The germline gives CDR1 DFQATT, CDR2 SNEGSKA (reference sequence). The CDR3 is made up of 16 amino acids. Between the trimmed V and J ends, which lost 0 bases and 1 base, there was a span of 12 bases.

This clonotype was picked up many times. One end of the junction does not line up with germline, which may come from a read error. The rearrangement joins TRBV7-7 to TRBJ2-3; 7 bases match TRBD2. There are 15 residues in the CDR3. Germline CDR1 reads SSHAT; CDR2 reads FNYEAQ (reference sequence). The CDR3 DNA is TGTGCTAGCAGCTTCGCGGGACTAAGCACAGATACGCAGTATTTT. Translated, it gives CASSFAGLSTDTQYF.

This clonotype was seen more than once but under ten times. V is TRBV6-4 and J is TRBJ2-7; the match to TRBD2 covers 7 bases. The DNA end lines up better with TRBJ2-1; the J call may be wrong. Germline values: CDR1 MRHNA, CDR2 SNTAGT. The CDR3 runs to 13 residues. CDR3 in DNA: TGTGCCAGCAGGGGCGGGAGCTCCGATGAGCAGTTCTTC. This encodes CASRGGSSDEQFF.

The chain employs TRBV28 and TRBJ2-1; D is perhaps TRBD1 (5 bases). CDR1 MDHEN and CDR2 SYDVKM come from the germline V gene. The ends were cut back, 5 bases at V and 4 bases at J, with 18 bases in the middle. The CDR3 has 16 amino acids. The CDR3 coding sequence is TGTGCCAGCAGTGCCGTGGGGCCCGTAAATTACAATGAGCAGTTCTTC. Encoded protein: CASSAVGPVNYNEQFF.

The V and J genes are TRBV3-1 and TRBJ2-5; 7 bases are shared with TRBD1. CDR1 is LGHDT, CDR2 YNNKEL, per germline (reference sequence). The CDR3 spans 14 residues. Trimming removed 0 bases from V and 10 bases from J; junction bases left unmatched: 8. This chain's CDR3 is CASSQEKDRDSQYF. The CDR3 DNA reads as TGTGCCAGCAGCCAAGAGAAGGACCGGGACAGCCAGTACTTC.

This clonotype has more than one count but fewer than ten. This rearrangement joins TRBV5-1 to TRBJ2-1; D perhaps matches TRBD2 (5 bases). The CDR3 runs 13 residues. The germline V and J ends were trimmed by 0 bases and 7 bases, with 8 bases remaining between them. Germline V gene sequence: CDR1 SGHRS, CDR2 YFSETQ. The chain's CDR3 is CASSLGGLNEQFF. The CDR3 DNA follows: TGCGCCAGCAGCTTGGGAGGGTTGAATGAGCAGTTCTTC.

The chain couples TRBV19 to TRBJ2-5; no clear D gene. Deletions cut 4 bases from V and 4 bases from J, with 19 bases between. The CDR3 contains 16 residues. CDR1 and CDR2 from the germline V gene are LNHDA and SQIVND (reference sequence). This CDR3 is CASSTPHANGRETQYF. The CDR3 DNA reads TGTGCCAGTAGTACCCCCCATGCGAACGGCAGAGAGACCCAGTACTTC.

About this clonotype: A much larger clone lies a single base off, so this may be a read error. The rearrangement joins TRBV10-1 to TRBJ2-1; 9 nucleotides align to TRBD2. The CDR3 has 14 residues. Germline assignment: CDR1 WNHNN and CDR2 SYGVQD (reference sequence). V shed 10 bases and J 7 bases; nucleotides not matched to a gene: 11. In DNA, the CDR3 is TGCGCCACCCTAGCGGGACCCGGGAAAAATGAGCAGTTCTTC. Translated, it gives CATLAGPGKNEQFF.

This clonotype came up many times. The chain joins TRBV3-1 to TRBJ2-7; TRBD2 agrees at 9 bases. V was clipped by 1 base and J by 6 bases; unmatched bases: 16. The CDR3 length is 18 residues. The germline CDR1 and CDR2 sequences are LGHDT and YNNKEL (reference sequence). This CDR3 reads CASSQVGGRASPSGEQYF. The CDR3 DNA sequence: TGTGCCAGCAGCCAAGTTGGCGGGAGGGCAAGTCCATCAGGCGAGCAGTACTTC.

The chain is built from TRBV6-1 and TRBJ2-3; no firm D call. Deletions cut 2 bases from V and 8 bases from J, with 17 bases between. This CDR3 comprises 15 residues. Germline values: CDR1 MNHNS, CDR2 SASEGT. CDR3 amino acids: CASSEIRTDWGTQYF. The CDR3 DNA is TGTGCCAGCAGTGAAATTCGGACGGATTGGGGTACGCAGTATTTT.

Ten or more counts support this clonotype. V gene TRBV6-1 combines with J gene TRBJ1-1; no firm D call. The V end lost 8 bases, the J end lost 0 bases, and 10 bases lay between the germline ends. This CDR3 has 13 residues. Germline lookup yields CDR1 MNHNS and CDR2 SASEGT. CDR3 coding DNA: TGTGCCAGCCCGGAACACATGAACACTGAAGCTTTCTTT. Its protein is CASPEHMNTEAFF.

This clonotype was detected many times. This rearrangement joins TRBV5-6 to TRBJ2-7; D gene unclear. V was trimmed by 0 bases and J by 7 bases, leaving 11 bases between them. CDR3 length: 13 amino acids. Germline CDR1 reads SGHDT; CDR2 reads YYEEEE. The CDR3 region is CASSLVGLGEQYF. The CDR3 nucleotides are TGTGCCAGCAGCTTGGTCGGGTTGGGGGAGCAGTACTTC. Full variable domain (rest looked up from reference TRBV5-6 and TRBJ2-7): DAGVTQSPTHLIKTRGQQVTLRCSPKSGHDTVSWYQQALGQGPQFIFQYYEEEERQRGNFPDRFSGHQFPNYSSELNVNALLLGDSALYLCASSLVGLGEQYFGPGTRLTVT.